These 13 T cell receptor beta chains were all obtained from the same sample, sequenced in a study of T cells in Graves' hyperthyroidism and ophthalmopathy. TCR beta CDR3 region amplification was performed from RNA transcripts. An initial round of RT-PCR targeting the TCR CDR3 relied on the HTBI primer set. TCRdb fed the multiplex PCR reads into MiXCR, producing one record per CDR3 protein. The data show roughly 500,000 distinct CDR3 sequences, roughly a quarter seen once. The sample comprised blood. The receptors come from a woman in her thirties with Graves' ophthalmopathy.

This clonotype was counted ten times or more. This chain's CDR3 is CASSYRRGSPYEQYF. In DNA form, the CDR3 reads TGTGCCAGCAGTTACAGGCGGGGTTCACCCTACGAGCAGTACTTC. The rearrangement uses TRBV6-5 and TRBJ2-7; a possible D gene is TRBD2 (6 bases). Germline V lookup: CDR1 MNHEY, CDR2 SVGAGI. Trimming cost V 2 bases and J 2 bases, with 13 bases left between them. The CDR3 has 15 residues.

There are many counts of this clonotype. The CDR3 sequence is CASSLAALTYGYTF. The CDR3, as DNA: TGTGCCAGCAGCTTAGCAGCGTTAACCTATGGCTACACCTTC. This chain joins TRBV7-8 and TRBJ1-2, with D uncertain. Germline-derived CDR1 and CDR2 are SGHVS and FQNEAQ. This CDR3 spans 14 amino acids. V lost 0 bases and J 4 bases, leaving 9 bases between the germline ends. The complete variable domain, with remaining parts taken from reference TRBV7-8 and TRBJ1-2, reads GAGVSQSPRYKVAKRGQDVALRCDPISGHVSLFWYQQALGQGPEFLTYFQNEAQLDKSGLPSDRFFAERPEGSVSTLKIQRTQQEDSAVYLCASSLAALTYGYTFGSGTRLTVV.

In its sample, this clonotype was seen many times. Sequence at one end of the junction differs from germline and may be a read error. This CDR3 reads CAGSLGRVFAYGYTF. DNA for the CDR3: TGTGCCGGCAGTTTAGGCAGGGTTTTTGCCTATGGCTACACCTTC. The V and J genes are TRBV12-3 or TRBV12-4 and TRBJ1-2, with D possibly TRBD1 on 5 matching bases. The CDR3 loop spans 15 amino acids.

This clonotype occurred many times. The chain has TRBV5-1 and TRBJ1-2; D is perhaps TRBD1 (6 bases). CDR1 and CDR2 (germline): SGHRS, YFSETQ. V was shortened by 1 base and J by 6 bases, with 16 bases between the two germline ends. The CDR3 covers 15 residues. CDR3 sequence (DNA): TGCGCCAGCAGCTTGTTAGGGACACTTTGGGATGGCTACACCTTC. Its protein product is CASSLLGTLWDGYTF.

The chain carries TRBV20-1 and TRBJ2-7; 10 bases are shared with TRBD1. There are 15 residues in the CDR3. CDR1 DFQATT and CDR2 SNEGSKA come from the germline V gene (reference sequence). The junction had 6 bases not matched to a gene; V was cut back by 1 base and J by 3 bases. CDR3 in DNA: TGCAGTGCTAGAGCTCCGGGACAGGGGATCTACGAGCAGTACTTC. It yields the protein CSARAPGQGIYEQYF.

This clonotype has a single count. Compared with germline, one end of the junction differs, possibly owing to a read error. The V gene is TRBV15, the J gene TRBJ1-5; D possibly corresponds to TRBD1 (6 bases). There are 15 residues in the CDR3. From germline, CDR1 is LNHNV and CDR2 YYDKDF (reference sequence). As DNA, the CDR3 is TGTGCTACCAGCGTCCGGGACACACACAATCAGCCCCAGCATTTT. Protein sequence: CATSVRDTHNQPQHF.

This clonotype was seen a handful of times. V usage is TRBV27 and J usage is TRBJ2-1; D possibly matches TRBD1 or TRBD2 (6 bases each). Germline values: CDR1 MNHEY, CDR2 SMNVEV (reference sequence). The ends were cut back, 7 bases at V and 7 bases at J, with 17 bases in the middle. This CDR3 comprises 14 residues. CDR3 sequence reads: CASMPTGGLNEQFF. The CDR3 nucleotides are TGTGCCAGCATGCCTACCGGGGGCTTGAATGAGCAGTTCTTC.

Many counts were recorded for this clonotype. This chain connects TRBV2 to TRBJ1-3; no reliable D call. Germline CDR1 and CDR2: SNHLY and FYNNEI. The V end was cut by 8 bases, the J end by 0 bases, with 5 bases between. This CDR3 spans 12 amino acids. The CDR3: CASRRSGNTIYF. The CDR3 coding sequence is TGTGCCAGCCGCCGCTCTGGAAACACCATATATTTT.

This clonotype was found a few times. One end of the junction is discordant with germline, which a read error may explain. The CDR3 DNA reads as TGCGCCAGCAGATTGGTGGGGAAAAGTGCTGAAGCTTTCTTT. Translation: CASRLVGKSAEAFF. The rearrangement uses TRBV5-1 and TRBJ1-1; D call uncertain. In germline, CDR1 is SGHRS, CDR2 YFSETQ. The CDR3 loop spans 14 amino acids.

This clonotype has a handful of counts. The chain joins TRBV7-9 to TRBJ2-7, with 8 nucleotides matching TRBD2. Germline V CDR1 and CDR2: SEHNR, FQNEAQ (reference sequence). V was pared by 7 bases and J by 2 bases, with 4 bases of the junction left unmatched. The CDR3 consists of 13 residues. The CDR3 sequence is CASTAGGAYEQYF. In DNA form, the CDR3 reads TGTGCCAGCACGGCCGGGGGGGCCTACGAGCAGTACTTC.

The chain couples TRBV6-1 to TRBJ2-7, with 12 bases that match TRBD2. This CDR3 is built from 14 residues. Unmatched junction bases numbered 10, after V lost 9 bases and J lost 7 bases. Germline assignment: CDR1 MNHNS and CDR2 SASEGT. CDR3 DNA sequence: TGTGCCAGTGATCTAGCGGGAGGGCGGCGGGAGCAGTACTTC. Translation: CASDLAGGRREQYF.

This clonotype came up many times. The chain uses TRBV7-8 and TRBJ2-6; D is unresolved. The CDR3 totals 17 residues. V lost 5 bases, J lost 4 bases, and 18 bases lay in between. Germline-derived CDR1 and CDR2 are SGHVS and FQNEAQ. CDR3 nucleotides: TGTGCCAGCAGCCGGGCCTCAATAGCCTCCGGGGCCAACGTCCTGACTTTC. Translation gives CASSRASIASGANVLTF.

There are many counts of this clonotype. V and J are TRBV6-2 or TRBV6-3 and TRBJ2-5; tentatively, D is TRBD1 (6 bases). This CDR3 spans 13 amino acids. CDR1 MNHEY and CDR2 SVGEGT come from the germline V gene. The V gene lost 5 bases and the J gene lost 5 bases, with 12 bases spanning the gap. This chain's CDR3 is CASSIRTVETQYF. The CDR3 bases are TGTGCCAGCAGTATCAGGACAGTGGAGACCCAGTACTTC.